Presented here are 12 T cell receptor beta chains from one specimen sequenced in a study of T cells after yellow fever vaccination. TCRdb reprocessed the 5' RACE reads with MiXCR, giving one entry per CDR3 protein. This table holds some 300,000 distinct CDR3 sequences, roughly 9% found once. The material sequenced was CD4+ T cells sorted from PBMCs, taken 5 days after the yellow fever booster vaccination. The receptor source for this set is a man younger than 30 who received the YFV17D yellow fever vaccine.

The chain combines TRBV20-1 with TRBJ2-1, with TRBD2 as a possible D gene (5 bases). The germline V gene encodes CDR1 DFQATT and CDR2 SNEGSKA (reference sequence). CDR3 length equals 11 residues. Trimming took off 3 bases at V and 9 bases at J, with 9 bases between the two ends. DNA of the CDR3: TGCAGTGCTAGGCTAAGCGGTGAGCAGTTCTTC. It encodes CSARLSGEQFF.

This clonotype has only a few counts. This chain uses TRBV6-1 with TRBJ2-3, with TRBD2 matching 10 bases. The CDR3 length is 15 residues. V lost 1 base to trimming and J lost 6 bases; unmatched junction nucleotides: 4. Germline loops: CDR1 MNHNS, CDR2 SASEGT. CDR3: CASSEGLAGGDTQYF. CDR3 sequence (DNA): TGTGCCAGCAGTGAAGGACTAGCGGGCGGGGATACGCAGTATTTT.

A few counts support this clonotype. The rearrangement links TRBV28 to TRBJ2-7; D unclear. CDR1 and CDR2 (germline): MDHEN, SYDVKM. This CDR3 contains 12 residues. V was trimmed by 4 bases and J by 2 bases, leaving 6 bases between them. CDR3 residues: CASSSYAYEQYV. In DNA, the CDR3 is TGTGCCAGCAGTTCGTACGCCTACGAGCAGTACGTC.

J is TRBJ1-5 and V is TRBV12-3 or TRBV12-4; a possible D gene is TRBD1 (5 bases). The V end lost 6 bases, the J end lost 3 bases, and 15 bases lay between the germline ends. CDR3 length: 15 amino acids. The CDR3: CASSLRVGDNQPQHF. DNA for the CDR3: TGTGCCAGCAGCCTAAGGGTGGGGGACAATCAGCCCCAGCATTTT.

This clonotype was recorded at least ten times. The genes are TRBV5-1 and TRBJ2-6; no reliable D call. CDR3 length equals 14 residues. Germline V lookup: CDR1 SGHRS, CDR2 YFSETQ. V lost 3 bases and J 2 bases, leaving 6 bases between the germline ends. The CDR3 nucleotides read TGCGCCAGCAGCTGGGCAACTGGGGCCAACGTCCTGACTTTC. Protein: CASSWATGANVLTF.

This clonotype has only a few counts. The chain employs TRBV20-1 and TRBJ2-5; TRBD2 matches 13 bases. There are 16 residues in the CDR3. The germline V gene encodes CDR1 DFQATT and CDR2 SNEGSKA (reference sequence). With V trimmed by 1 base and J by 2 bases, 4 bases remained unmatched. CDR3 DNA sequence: TGCAGTGCTAGAGGACTAGCGGGGGGCCGGCAAGAGACCCAGTACTTC. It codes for CSARGLAGGRQETQYF.

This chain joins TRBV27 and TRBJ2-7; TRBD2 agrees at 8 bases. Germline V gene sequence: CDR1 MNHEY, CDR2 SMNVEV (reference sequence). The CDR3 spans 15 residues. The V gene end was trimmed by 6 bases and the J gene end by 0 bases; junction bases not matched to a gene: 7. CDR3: CASSERGRGSYEQYV. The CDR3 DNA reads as TGTGCCAGCAGCGAGCGGGGGAGGGGCTCCTACGAGCAGTACGTC.

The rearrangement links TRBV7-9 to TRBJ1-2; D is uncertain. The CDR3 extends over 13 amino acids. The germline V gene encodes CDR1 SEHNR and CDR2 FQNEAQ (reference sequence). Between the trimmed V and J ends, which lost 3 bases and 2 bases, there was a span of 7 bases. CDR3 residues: CASSLVRNYGYTF. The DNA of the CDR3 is TGTGCCAGCAGCTTGGTCAGAAACTATGGCTACACCTTC.

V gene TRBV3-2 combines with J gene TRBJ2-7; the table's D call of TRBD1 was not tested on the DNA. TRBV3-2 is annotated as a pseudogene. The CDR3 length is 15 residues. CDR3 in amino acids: CASSPLDPQTYEQYF. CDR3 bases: TGTGCCAGCAGCCCCCTGGACCCTCAAACATACGAGCAGTACTTC.

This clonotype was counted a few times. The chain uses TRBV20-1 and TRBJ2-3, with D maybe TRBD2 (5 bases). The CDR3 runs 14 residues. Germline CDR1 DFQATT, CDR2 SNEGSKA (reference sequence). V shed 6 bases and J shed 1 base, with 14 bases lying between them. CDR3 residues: CSAEAGRGTDTQYF. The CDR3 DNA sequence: TGCAGTGCCGAGGCGGGTAGAGGCACAGATACGCAGTATTTT.

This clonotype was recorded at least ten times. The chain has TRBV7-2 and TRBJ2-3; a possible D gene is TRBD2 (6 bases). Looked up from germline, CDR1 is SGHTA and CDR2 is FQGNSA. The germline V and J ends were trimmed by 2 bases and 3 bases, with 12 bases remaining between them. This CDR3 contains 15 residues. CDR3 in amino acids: CASSLWGTQTDTQYF. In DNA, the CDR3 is TGTGCCAGCAGCTTATGGGGGACTCAGACAGATACGCAGTATTTT.

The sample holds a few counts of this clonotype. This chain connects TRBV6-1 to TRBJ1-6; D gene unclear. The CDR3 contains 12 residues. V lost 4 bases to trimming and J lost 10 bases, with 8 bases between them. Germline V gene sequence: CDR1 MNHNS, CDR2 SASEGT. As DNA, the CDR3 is TGTGCCAGCAGTGGTTTTAGCTCACCCCTCCACTTT. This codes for CASSGFSSPLHF.